This T cell receptor beta chain was captured by sequencing in a study of blood T cell repertoires in COVID-19. About the study: Both acute and convalescent COVID-19 samples were obtained from the United States, Italy and Spain. In each case, the material was cDNA or gDNA derived from T cells, B-cell-depleted T cells, or PBMCs.

Original processing notes: How many nucleated cells were present was estimated from reference gene primer amplification. TCRdb's copy holds only in-frame clones and misses some; the assay was immunoSEQ multiplex PCR. V and J calls and clone size are those listed in that table; D and trimming were worked out from the DNA. The data hold about 200,000 clones, with roughly nine tenths observed a single time. Comments on this clone: This same CDR3 is encoded by further DNA sequences in the sample.

V lost 4 bases and J lost 3, with 3 bases in between. The CDR3 runs 12 residues. Looked up from germline, CDR1 is SGHNT and CDR2 is YENEEA. Sequencing was done on a sample of peripheral blood. The origin of this receptor is a woman between 65 and 79 years old with acute or convalescent COVID-19. The chain joins TRBV11-3 to TRBJ2-2; D is unclear. This chain's CDR3 is CASSSYTGELFF. The CDR3 DNA reads TGTGCCAGCAGCTCATACACCGGGGAGCTGTTTTTT. Together with reference TRBV11-3 and TRBJ2-2, the CDR3 gives the full variable domain: EAGVVQSPRYKIIEKKQPVAFWCNPISGHNTLYWYLQNLGQGPELLIRYENEEAVDDSQLPKDRFSAERLKGVDSTLKIQPAELGDSAVYLCASSSYTGELFFGEGSRLTVL.